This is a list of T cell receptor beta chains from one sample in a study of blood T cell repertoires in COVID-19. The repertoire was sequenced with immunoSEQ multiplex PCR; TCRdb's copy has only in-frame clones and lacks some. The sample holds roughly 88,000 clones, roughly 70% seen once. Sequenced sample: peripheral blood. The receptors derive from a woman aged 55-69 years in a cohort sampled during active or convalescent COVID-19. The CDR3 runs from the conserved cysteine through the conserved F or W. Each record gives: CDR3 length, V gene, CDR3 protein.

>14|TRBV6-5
CASRRQGAYTEAFF
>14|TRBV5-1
CASSLVSGDTEAFF
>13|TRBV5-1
CASRASDGNTIYF
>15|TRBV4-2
CASSQEVRGPYGYTF
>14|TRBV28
CASRVSSYNSPLHF
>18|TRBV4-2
CASSQEATSGGPQETQYF
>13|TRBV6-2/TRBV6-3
CASSWTGNYEQYF
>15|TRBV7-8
CASSLVKGSSYEQYF
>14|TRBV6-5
CASSYTTLNTEAFF
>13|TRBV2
CASAGTSRGTQYF
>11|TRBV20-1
CSARVQDTQYF
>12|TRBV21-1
CARYRGGSPLHF
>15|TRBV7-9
CASSPLGQGYQPQHF
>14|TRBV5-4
CASSLGVSGNTIYF
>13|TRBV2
CASSPGGSQPQHF
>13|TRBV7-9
CASSVQGNYGYTF
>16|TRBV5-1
CASSPGVGQGNSPLHF
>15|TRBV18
CASSPQGGGNTEAFF
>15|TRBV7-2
CASSLTGISNSPLHF
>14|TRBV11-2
CASSLNQGAHEQYF